These 26 T cell receptor beta chains share one sample of origin, sequenced in a study of shared clonotypes between healthy human individuals. The assay was immunoSEQ multiplex PCR, and TCRdb's table has in-frame clones only and misses some. This table holds around 2.1 million clones, more than 90% found once. The material sequenced was naive CD4+ T cells sorted from blood. Subset specified: CD45RA+ positively selected. The source of these receptors is a man aged 18 to 29 in good health.

The CDR3 is CASSLLGQEYYGYTF. The CDR3 DNA sequence: TGCGCCAGCAGTCTTCTTGGACAGGAATACTATGGCTACACCTTC. V usage is TRBV5-1 and J usage is TRBJ1-2; 7 bases are shared with TRBD1. Germline V gene data show CDR1 as SGHRS and CDR2 as YFSETQ. With 5 bases clipped from V and 3 bases from J, the junction kept 10 bases outside the gene matches. The CDR3 covers 15 residues.

This chain joins TRBV5-1 and TRBJ1-2, with TRBD1 as a possible D gene (5 bases). This CDR3 has 14 amino acids. In germline, CDR1 is SGHRS, CDR2 YFSETQ. Trimming removed 6 bases from V and 6 bases from J, with 18 bases in between. CDR3 sequence (DNA): TGCGCCAGCAAGGAGGGGCCTCTTAGCCATGGCTACACCTTC. Its protein product is CASKEGPLSHGYTF.

There are a few counts of this clone. The chain is built from TRBV30 and TRBJ1-1; unclear D gene. The CDR3 consists of 11 residues. Germline values: CDR1 GTSNPN, CDR2 SVGIG (reference sequence). The V end was cut by 7 bases, the J end by 4 bases, with 10 bases between. CDR3: CASREATEAFF. CDR3 DNA sequence: TGTGCCTCCAGAGAGGCCACTGAAGCTTTCTTT.

This chain joins TRBV18 and TRBJ1-1, with TRBD1 matching 9 bases. Germline values: CDR1 KGHSH, CDR2 LQKENI. The ends lost 3 bases at V and 2 bases at J; junction bases unmatched: 4. The CDR3 is 15 amino acids. The CDR3 reads CASSPPTGGNTEAFF. CDR3 coding DNA: TGTGCCAGCTCACCCCCGACAGGGGGAAACACTGAAGCTTTCTTT.

Notes on this clone: In the same sample, other DNA sequences code for this CDR3. The V gene is TRBV7-9, the J gene TRBJ1-5; D remains unclear. The germline V gene has CDR1 SEHNR and CDR2 FQNEAQ (reference sequence). Trimming stripped 1 base from V and 1 base from J, with 5 bases between. The CDR3 sequence is 14 residues long. CDR3 sequence reads: CASSLEGSNQPQHF. Here the CDR3 DNA reads TGTGCCAGCAGCTTAGAGGGAAGCAATCAGCCCCAGCATTTT.

The rearrangement uses TRBV9 and TRBJ2-4, with TRBD1 matching over 12 bases. The CDR3 consists of 14 residues. V shed 4 bases, J shed 7 bases, and the junction held 3 bases outside the gene matches. The V gene's germline CDR1 is SGDLS and CDR2 YYNGEE. In DNA, the CDR3 is TGTGCCAGCAGCCCGGGACAGGGGGCGAACATTCAGTACTTC. Amino acid sequence: CASSPGQGANIQYF.

Notes on this clone: One end of the junction is discordant with germline, which a read error may explain. The V gene is TRBV6-1, the J gene TRBJ2-4; D might be TRBD1 (5 bases). CDR1 is MNHNS, CDR2 SASEGT, per germline. The CDR3 is made up of 14 amino acids. In DNA form, the CDR3 reads TGTGCCAGCCGTGACCCAGGGTCCAAAAACATTCAGTACTTC. The encoded protein is CASRDPGSKNIQYF.

The chain is built from TRBV2 and TRBJ1-5; 8 nucleotides match TRBD1. The CDR3 runs to 16 residues. Germline V CDR1 and CDR2: SNHLY, FYNNEI. Trimming took 2 bases from V and 1 from J; bases not matched to a gene: 4. The CDR3 protein is CASSEQGAGSNQPQHF. CDR3 sequence (DNA): TGTGCCAGCAGTGAACAGGGGGCCGGAAGCAATCAGCCCCAGCATTTT.

The chain is built from TRBV18 and TRBJ2-1; 12 positions agree with TRBD1. Per germline, CDR1 KGHSH and CDR2 LQKENI. Germline trimming cut 2 bases from V and 7 bases from J; bases unmatched to any gene: 3. The CDR3 extends over 15 amino acids. The CDR3 nucleotides are TGTGCCAGCTCACCAGGGACAGGGGGCGGGAATGAGCAGTTCTTC. As protein: CASSPGTGGGNEQFF.

This clone was observed once. The chain uses TRBV7-6 and TRBJ2-5, with 8 bases fitting TRBD2. The CDR3 totals 16 residues. Germline V gene data show CDR1 as SGHVS and CDR2 as FNYEAQ. V was clipped by 5 bases and J by 4 bases; unmatched bases: 12. The CDR3 here is CASSPIAGLAGETQYF. The CDR3 nucleotides are TGTGCCAGCAGCCCCATAGCGGGGTTAGCGGGAGAGACCCAGTACTTC.

On this clone: Additional DNA sequences in this sample encode the identical CDR3. This rearrangement joins TRBV29-1 to TRBJ2-7; D not certain. CDR3 size: 13 residues. Germline CDR1 and CDR2: SQVTM and ANQGSEA. The V and J ends lost 4 bases and 0 bases respectively, with 10 bases between them. DNA for the CDR3: TGCAGCGTTGGTCACAGACTCTCCTACGAGCAGTACTTC. Translated, it gives CSVGHRLSYEQYF.

The chain employs TRBV4-1 and TRBJ2-5; perhaps TRBD1 as D (5 bases). The length of the CDR3 is 15 residues. CDR1 and CDR2 (germline): MGHRA, YSYEKL. Trimming took off 4 bases at V and 5 bases at J, with 17 bases between the two ends. CDR3 amino acids: CASSLAYAGRETQYF. The CDR3 nucleotides read TGCGCCAGCAGCCTCGCTTATGCAGGGCGGGAGACCCAGTACTTC.

V usage is TRBV29-1 and J usage is TRBJ1-1; 11 bases agree with TRBD1. The CDR3 runs to 16 residues. J gave up 0 bases and V 6 bases, and 9 bases lay outside the gene matches. CDR1 is SQVTM and CDR2 is ANQGSEA in the germline V gene. The CDR3 here is CSVRTGGRRMNTEAFF. CDR3 DNA: TGCAGCGTCCGGACAGGGGGCAGGCGGATGAACACTGAAGCTTTCTTT.

This chain links TRBV19 with TRBJ1-5; D perhaps matches TRBD1 (5 bases). This CDR3 comprises 14 residues. Per the germline V gene, CDR1 is LNHDA and CDR2 is SQIVND (reference sequence). The V end was cut by 3 bases, the J end by 4 bases, with 10 bases between. The CDR3 loop is CASSMVSGNQPQHF. The CDR3 DNA is TGTGCCAGTAGTATGGTTTCAGGGAATCAGCCCCAGCATTTT. The full variable domain, rest sourced from reference TRBV19 and TRBJ1-5, is DGGITQSPKYLFRKEGQNVTLSCEQNLNHDAMYWYRQDPGQGLRLIYYSQIVNDFQKGDIAEGYSVSREKKESFPLTVTSAQKNPTAFYLCASSMVSGNQPQHFGDGTRLSIL.

The genes are TRBV30 and TRBJ1-2, with a tentative D call TRBD1 (6 bases). CDR1 GTSNPN and CDR2 SVGIG come from the germline V gene (reference sequence). This CDR3 spans 16 amino acids. The V and J ends lost 6 bases and 7 bases respectively, with 27 bases between them. CDR3 loop: CACTTPSRWGHLGYTF. The DNA for the CDR3 is TGTGCCTGCACAACCCCCTCTAGGTGGGGGCACCTTGGCTACACCTTC.

In regard to this clone: Other DNA sequences of this sample code for an identical CDR3. The chain joins TRBV7-2 to TRBJ1-2; tentatively, D is TRBD1 (6 bases). This CDR3 has 14 residues. Germline lookup yields CDR1 SGHTA and CDR2 FQGNSA. V lost 5 bases to trimming and J lost 0 bases, with 10 bases between them. CDR3 in DNA: TGTGCCAGCAGCCCAAGGACAGCTAACTATGGCTACACCTTC. Translated, it gives CASSPRTANYGYTF.

In this sample, this clone turned up once. The chain joins TRBV30 to TRBJ2-7; the D call may be TRBD1 or TRBD2 (6 bases each). The CDR3 is 11 residues long. V gave up 7 bases and J gave up 5 bases, with 12 bases separating them. Germline V lookup: CDR1 GTSNPN, CDR2 SVGIG (reference sequence). The CDR3 DNA follows: TGTGCCTCGGGGGCGGGCAACGAGCAGTACTTC. It yields the protein CASGAGNEQYF.

The gene calls are TRBV6-5 and TRBJ1-1; perhaps TRBD1 as D (6 bases). Trimming cost V 0 bases and J 5 bases, with 10 bases left between them. CDR3 length: 14 amino acids. Germline V gene data show CDR1 as MNHEY and CDR2 as SVGAGI. CDR3 loop: CASSYSGGTTEAFF. For the CDR3, the DNA is TGTGCCAGCAGTTACTCGGGAGGGACAACTGAAGCTTTCTTT.

This clone was recorded once. The V and J genes are TRBV7-3 and TRBJ2-3, with 8 positions matching TRBD1. CDR1 and CDR2 from the germline V gene are SGHTA and FQGTGA. The CDR3 extends over 17 amino acids. The V segment lost 5 bases and the J segment 6 bases; nucleotides outside the gene matches: 16. CDR3 region: CASSTSGTGRLEDTQYF. The CDR3 nucleotides read TGTGCCAGCAGCACCTCCGGGACAGGACGTTTGGAGGATACGCAGTATTTT.

J is TRBJ2-5 and V is TRBV2, with D possibly being TRBD2 (5 bases). Trimming pared 4 bases from V and 6 bases from J, leaving 12 bases between. CDR1 SNHLY and CDR2 FYNNEI come from the germline V gene. The CDR3 has 13 amino acids. Here the CDR3 reads CASSGMGGQTQYF. The CDR3 nucleotides are TGTGCCAGCAGTGGCATGGGCGGGCAGACCCAGTACTTC. The full variable domain, with the rest looked up from reference TRBV2 and TRBJ2-5, is EPEVTQTPSHQVTQMGQEVILRCVPISNHLYFYWYRQILGQKVEFLVSFYNNEISEKSEIFDDQFSVERPDGSNFTLKIRSTKLEDSAMYFCASSGMGGQTQYFGPGTRLLVL.

The chain recombines TRBV5-1 with TRBJ2-1, with 8 nucleotides matching TRBD2. Trimming cost V 3 bases and J 5 bases; bases outside gene matches: 7. CDR1 is SGHRS, CDR2 YFSETQ, per germline. This CDR3 spans 15 amino acids. CDR3 nucleotide sequence: TGCGCCAGCAGCTGGGGAAGCGGGAGTAACAATGAGCAGTTCTTC. Translated, it gives CASSWGSGSNNEQFF.

In this sample, this clone turned up a few times. The V gene is TRBV7-9, the J gene TRBJ2-3; 10 bases are shared with TRBD1. The V gene's germline CDR1 is SEHNR and CDR2 FQNEAQ (reference sequence). Germline trimming cut 5 bases from V and 2 bases from J; bases unmatched to any gene: 4. The CDR3 is 15 amino acids. The CDR3 region has the DNA TGTGCCAGCAGCAGGGGACAGGGGTCCACAGATACGCAGTATTTT. As protein: CASSRGQGSTDTQYF.

The chain combines TRBV6-4 with TRBJ1-6, with D perhaps matching TRBD1 (6 bases). With 7 bases removed from V and 6 bases from J, the gap between germline ends came to 19 bases. Germline lookup yields CDR1 MRHNA and CDR2 SNTAGT. The CDR3 covers 16 residues. The DNA for the CDR3 is TGTGCCAGCAAACCTGGACGTAGGGGGTTTAATTCACCCCTCCACTTT. As protein: CASKPGRRGFNSPLHF.

V gene TRBV7-2 combines with J gene TRBJ1-6; the D gene is possibly TRBD1 (5 bases). This CDR3 is 12 amino acids long. V lost 5 bases, J lost 9 bases, and 8 bases lay in between. Germline V gene data show CDR1 as SGHTA and CDR2 as FQGNSA. The CDR3 here is CASSLGVSPLHF. CDR3 nucleotides: TGTGCCAGCAGCCTAGGGGTTTCACCCCTCCACTTT.

The gene calls are TRBV18 and TRBJ2-7, with 9 bases fitting TRBD1. The V gene's germline CDR1 is KGHSH and CDR2 LQKENI. The CDR3 spans 16 residues. J gave up 2 bases and V 1 base, and 6 bases lay outside the gene matches. This CDR3 reads CASSPLGTGYTYEQYF. CDR3 DNA: TGTGCCAGCTCACCACTCGGGACAGGGTACACCTACGAGCAGTACTTC.

The chain has TRBV7-2 and TRBJ2-4, with TRBD2 as a possible D gene (6 bases). The V gene lost 5 bases and the J gene lost 3 bases, with 11 bases spanning the gap. The CDR3 consists of 14 residues. Germline CDR1 and CDR2: SGHTA and FQGNSA. The CDR3 sequence: CASSAGGDKNIQYF. The CDR3 bases are TGTGCCAGCAGCGCCGGGGGAGACAAAAACATTCAGTACTTC. Full variable domain (rest looked up from reference TRBV7-2 and TRBJ2-4): GAGVSQSPSNKVTEKGKDVELRCDPISGHTALYWYRQSLGQGLEFLIYFQGNSAPDKSGLPSDRFSAERTGGSVSTLTIQRTQQEDSAVYLCASSAGGDKNIQYFGAGTRLSVL.